These 15 T cell receptor beta chains came from one sample sequenced in a study of blood T cells in healthy people across ages. For the second PCR, which ran for roughly 7 to 11 cycles, a sample-barcoded 5' primer and a J-beta primer mix were used. TCRdb ran MiXCR on the 5' RACE reads and lists one entry per CDR3 protein. The sample lists around 1.5 million distinct CDR3 sequences, 35% to 45% occurring once. Material for sequencing was blood. These receptors were obtained from a woman in her late teens or twenties in good health.

This chain connects TRBV29-1 to TRBJ2-5; D may match TRBD1 or TRBD2 (5 bases each). The CDR3 sequence is 16 residues long. The V gene's germline CDR1 is SQVTM and CDR2 ANQGSEA. V was cut by 6 bases and J by 5 bases, with 25 bases left in between. CDR3 residues: CSVEGRDLAQRETQYF. As DNA, the CDR3 is TGCAGCGTCGAGGGCCGGGACCTTGCCCAGCGGGAGACCCAGTACTTC.

Note on this clonotype: The junction departs from the called germline gene at one end, perhaps through a read error. The chain uses TRBV20-1 and TRBJ2-3; 7 positions match TRBD2. The CDR3 extends over 15 amino acids. The germline CDR1 and CDR2 sequences are DFQATT and SNEGSKA (reference sequence). This CDR3 reads CSAREAGVATDTKYF. The CDR3 DNA is TGCAGTGCTAGAGAGGCGGGAGTGGCCACAGATACGAAGTATTTT.

The chain joins TRBV24-1 to TRBJ2-1; 10 bases fit TRBD2. The CDR3 totals 15 residues. CDR1 is KGHDR and CDR2 is SFDVKD in the germline V gene. Trimming cost V 6 bases and J 4 bases; bases outside gene matches: 5. The CDR3 loop reads CATSIWTSGYNEQFF. The CDR3 region has the DNA TGTGCCACCAGTATCTGGACTAGCGGATACAATGAGCAGTTCTTC.

The chain couples TRBV27 to TRBJ2-5, with 9 bases fitting TRBD2. CDR1 is MNHEY and CDR2 is SMNVEV in the germline V gene (reference sequence). The J segment lost 5 bases and the V segment lost 0 bases, leaving 7 bases of the junction unmatched. This CDR3 region has 16 residues. In nucleotides, the CDR3 is TGTGCCAGCAGTTTATCGAGGCTAGCGGGGATCGAGACCCAGTACTTC. Protein sequence: CASSLSRLAGIETQYF.

The chain combines TRBV28 with TRBJ2-7, with D uncertain. V shed 6 bases and J shed 6 bases, with 18 bases lying between them. Germline values: CDR1 MDHEN, CDR2 SYDVKM. The CDR3 loop spans 14 amino acids. The CDR3 reads CASSKGLGRSEQYF. CDR3 coding DNA: TGTGCCAGCAGCAAGGGTCTGGGAAGGAGCGAGCAGTACTTC.

This clonotype occurred many times. CDR3 sequence: CSVTGSSRGSLGYTF. For the CDR3, the DNA is TGCAGCGTTACTGGGTCTTCCAGGGGATCCCTCGGCTACACCTTC. The V call is TRBV29-1, the J call TRBJ1-2; the D gene is possibly TRBD1 (6 bases). Germline assignment: CDR1 SQVTM and CDR2 ANQGSEA. With 5 bases removed from V and 8 bases from J, the gap between germline ends came to 24 bases. There are 15 residues in the CDR3.

The rearrangement uses TRBV6-2 or TRBV6-3 and TRBJ2-3; 8 nucleotides agree with TRBD2. V lost 7 bases, J lost 5 bases, and 11 bases stayed unmatched. The CDR3 runs to 15 residues. Germline V lookup: CDR1 MNHEY, CDR2 SVGEGT. The CDR3 region is CASTDTGGAVDTQYF. The CDR3 bases are TGTGCCAGCACCGATACCGGGGGGGCGGTAGATACGCAGTATTTT.

This clonotype was recorded a few times. The chain couples TRBV2 to TRBJ2-3; D is possibly TRBD1 or TRBD2 (6 bases each). V lost 8 bases and J 0 bases, leaving 12 bases between the germline ends. The CDR3 sequence is 14 residues long. Germline CDR1 is SNHLY and CDR2 is FYNNEI. The CDR3 sequence: CASGGGLSTDTQYF. In nucleotides, the CDR3 is TGTGCCAGCGGAGGGGGACTGAGCACAGATACGCAGTATTTT.

The chain uses TRBV20-1 and TRBJ2-2; D is uncertain. Trimming took off 0 bases at V and 5 bases at J, with 10 bases between the two ends. The CDR3 totals 14 residues. CDR1 and CDR2 from the germline V gene are DFQATT and SNEGSKA (reference sequence). Here the CDR3 reads CSARDPRLTGELFF. The CDR3 DNA follows: TGCAGTGCTAGAGATCCCCGTTTGACCGGGGAGCTGTTTTTT.

The V and J genes are TRBV20-1 and TRBJ2-3; no definite D call. The CDR3 contains 12 residues. CDR1 and CDR2 (germline): DFQATT, SNEGSKA (reference sequence). V shed 6 bases and J shed 3 bases, with 10 bases lying between them. CDR3: CSATPETDTQYF. The DNA for the CDR3 is TGCAGTGCCACCCCGGAGACAGATACGCAGTATTTT.

A note on this clonotype: A junction boundary mismatches the germline segment, possibly from a read error. The rearrangement uses TRBV3-1 and TRBJ2-6; D might be TRBD1 (5 bases). The CDR3 sequence is 12 residues long. Germline V gives CDR1 LGHDT, CDR2 YNNKEL (reference sequence). The CDR3 loop is CASNAGADVLTF. The CDR3 nucleotides are TGTGCCAGCAACGCTGGGGCCGACGTCCTGACTTTC.

This chain connects TRBV27 to TRBJ1-5; D may be TRBD1 (6 bases). The V end was cut by 5 bases, the J end by 4 bases, with 12 bases between. There are 14 residues in the CDR3. The V gene's germline CDR1 is MNHEY and CDR2 SMNVEV (reference sequence). The CDR3 reads CASSPSTGNQPQHF. CDR3 sequence (DNA): TGTGCCAGCAGTCCCTCAACAGGGAATCAGCCCCAGCATTTT.

The chain joins TRBV29-1 to TRBJ1-4; D is uncertain. V lost 4 bases and J lost 5, with 8 bases in between. Germline V gene lookup returns CDR1 SQVTM and CDR2 ANQGSEA. The CDR3 runs 12 residues. The CDR3, as DNA: TGCAGCGTTGTGTCTGGGAATGAAAAACTGTTTTTT. It is translated as CSVVSGNEKLFF.

This clonotype was recorded at least ten times. The gene calls are TRBV3-1 and TRBJ2-7; possibly TRBD2 for D (5 bases). The CDR3 is made up of 13 amino acids. CDR1 LGHDT and CDR2 YNNKEL come from the germline V gene (reference sequence). The V gene lost 8 bases and the J gene lost 5 bases, with 16 bases spanning the gap. The DNA for the CDR3 is TGTGCCAGCGTCAGAAGCGGAGAAGACGAGCAGTACTTC. Protein product: CASVRSGEDEQYF.

Remarks on this clonotype: The germline gene is not matched at one end of the junction; a read error may be the cause. This chain connects TRBV4-2 to TRBJ1-2; D unclear. This CDR3 spans 14 amino acids. Germline-derived CDR1 and CDR2 are LGHNA and YNFKEQ. Here the CDR3 reads CAGSQGGQIYGYTF. In nucleotides, the CDR3 is TGTGCCGGCAGCCAAGGAGGTCAGATCTATGGCTACACCTTC.